This T cell receptor (beta chain) was identified during a study of CD8+ T cells in alopecia areata. The CDR3 totals 14 residues. Germline V gene lookup returns CDR1 MNHEY and CDR2 SMNVEV (reference sequence). J was trimmed by 7 bases and V by 6 bases; bases with no gene match: 5. As to this clone: Its antigen remains unidentified.

The authors extracted RNA and reverse transcribed it into cDNA as the sequencing template. TCRdb's table, derived via immunoSEQ multiplex PCR, lists solely in-frame clones and lacks some. The repertoire holds tens of thousands of clones, 51% seen once, with around 5.7% in the top ten. Collected material from alopecia areata patients comprised lesional scalp punch biopsies and peripheral blood. Findings of the study overall: Affected lesional scalp, above all in alopecia totalis/universalis, was more clonal than normal scalp.

The V and J genes are TRBV27 and TRBJ2-7; TRBD2 matches at 14 bases. Sequencing was carried out using NKG2D-high CD8+ T cells sorted from blood. The sequence derives from a human donor with alopecia areata. The CDR3 loop is CASSPGLAGVEQYF. Here the CDR3 DNA reads TGTGCCAGCAGCCCGGGACTAGCGGGAGTTGAGCAGTACTTC.